The 13 T cell receptor beta chains in this list originate from one sample, sequenced in a study of identical twins. TCRdb re-called the 5' RACE reads through MiXCR, storing one row per CDR3 protein. The sample lists 240,000 or so distinct CDR3 sequences, roughly 7% seen once, with roughly 3.4% in the top ten. The sample was also linked to a second study, of yellow fever vaccine responses in identical twins.

Input material: memory (CD45RO+) T cells sorted from blood. These TCRs come from a woman under 30 in good health.

In this sample, this clonotype turned up a few times. The chain recombines TRBV28 with TRBJ1-3; D remains unclear. V gave up 3 bases and J gave up 0 bases, with 9 bases separating them. CDR3 length: 15 amino acids. Germline V gene lookup returns CDR1 MDHEN and CDR2 SYDVKM. The CDR3 region has the DNA TGTGCCAGCAGTTTGGGCCCGTTCTCTGGAAACACCATATATTTT. The encoded protein is CASSLGPFSGNTIYF.

V and J are TRBV6-5 and TRBJ2-1, with TRBD2 identical over 8 bases. The CDR3 is made up of 14 amino acids. Germline trimming cut 2 bases from V and 6 bases from J; bases unmatched to any gene: 3. From germline, CDR1 is MNHEY and CDR2 SVGAGI. CDR3 DNA sequence: TGTGCCAGCAGTTACGCCGGGACTAGCAATGAGCAGTTCTTC. This encodes CASSYAGTSNEQFF.

This clonotype was counted only a few times. The junction does not match germline at one end; this may be a read error. The V call is TRBV7-9, the J call TRBJ2-2; 8 nucleotides line up with TRBD1. The CDR3 length is 15 residues. CDR1 is SEHNR and CDR2 is FQNEAQ in the germline V gene (reference sequence). The CDR3: CASSRQGLNAGELFF. CDR3 nucleotides: TGTGCCAGCAGCCGACAGGGGTTGAACGCCGGGGAGCTGTTTTTT.

This clonotype was seen a few times. The gene calls are TRBV5-5 and TRBJ2-1, with D perhaps TRBD2 (5 bases). The CDR3 length is 17 residues. V dropped 2 bases and J dropped 0 bases, with 15 bases sitting between them. Germline V gives CDR1 SGHKS, CDR2 YYEKEE (reference sequence). CDR3: CASSLNEGRSSYNEQFF. The CDR3 DNA is TGTGCCAGCAGCTTAAACGAGGGCCGGAGCTCCTACAATGAGCAGTTCTTC. Full variable domain (missing parts from reference TRBV5-5 and TRBJ2-1): DAGVTQSPTHLIKTRGQQVTLRCSPISGHKSVSWYQQVLGQGPQFIFQYYEKEERGRGNFPDRFSARQFPNYSSELNVNALLLGDSALYLCASSLNEGRSSYNEQFFGPGTRLTVL.

This chain connects TRBV24-1 to TRBJ2-1; D may be TRBD2 (6 bases). Per germline, CDR1 KGHDR and CDR2 SFDVKD. V gave up 4 bases and J gave up 5 bases, with 17 bases separating them. The CDR3 loop spans 16 amino acids. The CDR3 coding sequence is TGTGCCACCAGTGAGCGGACTACCTCGAAGGACAATGAGCAGTTCTTC. This encodes CATSERTTSKDNEQFF.

The chain links TRBV3-1 to TRBJ2-5; no definite D call. CDR1 and CDR2 (germline): LGHDT, YNNKEL (reference sequence). This CDR3 spans 16 amino acids. V was shortened by 0 bases and J by 7 bases, with 18 bases between the two germline ends. The CDR3, as DNA: TGTGCCAGCAGCCAAGATTTTATCGCCCGTTTGTGGACCCAGTACTTC. Protein: CASSQDFIARLWTQYF.

For this clonotype: The CDR3 does not close with the conserved phenylalanine or tryptophan, likely indicating a read error. The J gene is TRBJ2-1, the V gene TRBV20-1; D is possibly TRBD1 (5 bases). This CDR3 has 12 residues. Germline-derived CDR1 and CDR2 are DFQATT and SNEGSKA (reference sequence). V was trimmed by 1 base and J by 12 bases, leaving 13 bases between them. CDR3 coding DNA: TGCAGTGCTAGAGTAGGGGATATTCGGCAGTTCTCC. As protein: CSARVGDIRQFS.

This clonotype was seen repeatedly, ten times or more. The genes are TRBV5-1 and TRBJ2-2; 9 bases are shared with TRBD1. V was clipped by 1 base and J by 0 bases; unmatched bases: 10. Germline V gives CDR1 SGHRS, CDR2 YFSETQ. This CDR3 comprises 19 residues. CDR3 loop: CASSLTRQGGRPNTGELFF. The CDR3 region has the DNA TGCGCCAGCAGCTTGACCCGACAGGGGGGGAGGCCGAACACCGGGGAGCTGTTTTTT.

In its sample, this clonotype was seen many times. The gene calls are TRBV12-3 or TRBV12-4 and TRBJ2-2, with D hard to call. The CDR3 length is 13 residues. V lost 3 bases and J 5 bases, leaving 7 bases between the germline ends. The CDR3 coding sequence is TGTGCCAGCAGTTTTCTGAGGACCGGGGAGCTGTTTTTT. This translates into CASSFLRTGELFF.

This clonotype came up many times. The chain recombines TRBV20-1 with TRBJ2-5, with 11 bases matching TRBD2. The J segment lost 4 bases and the V segment lost 1 base, leaving 5 bases of the junction unmatched. Germline values: CDR1 DFQATT, CDR2 SNEGSKA (reference sequence). The CDR3 length is 15 residues. CDR3 DNA: TGCAGTGCTAGAGTCGTTAGCGGGAGGGGAGAGACCCAGTACTTC. Its protein product is CSARVVSGRGETQYF.

This clonotype has ten or more counts. The chain's CDR3 is CATNPGRGLYNEQFF. As DNA, the CDR3 is TGTGCCACCAATCCGGGTAGGGGGCTCTACAATGAGCAGTTCTTC. The rearrangement joins TRBV28 to TRBJ2-1; 7 bases line up with TRBD1. Germline assignment: CDR1 MDHEN and CDR2 SYDVKM. The CDR3 is 15 amino acids. The trim removed 10 bases at V and 3 bases at J, leaving 12 bases unmatched.

This sequence joins TRBV20-1 and TRBJ2-5, with D hard to call. Germline V gives CDR1 DFQATT, CDR2 SNEGSKA (reference sequence). The V gene lost 3 bases and the J gene lost 1 base, with 9 bases spanning the gap. The CDR3 sequence is 13 residues long. The CDR3 DNA follows: TGCAGTGCTAGGATACCTTCCCAAGAGACCCAGTACTTC. Protein sequence: CSARIPSQETQYF.

The sample holds a few counts of this clonotype. The junction departs from germline at one end; a sequencing error may be responsible. This rearrangement joins TRBV7-6 to TRBJ2-7; the match to TRBD2 covers 8 bases. This CDR3 comprises 14 residues. From germline, CDR1 is SGHVS and CDR2 FNYEAQ. CDR3: CASSLAGSSYEQYF. CDR3 nucleotides: TGTGCCAGCAGTTTAGCGGGGAGCTCCTACGAGCAGTACTTC.